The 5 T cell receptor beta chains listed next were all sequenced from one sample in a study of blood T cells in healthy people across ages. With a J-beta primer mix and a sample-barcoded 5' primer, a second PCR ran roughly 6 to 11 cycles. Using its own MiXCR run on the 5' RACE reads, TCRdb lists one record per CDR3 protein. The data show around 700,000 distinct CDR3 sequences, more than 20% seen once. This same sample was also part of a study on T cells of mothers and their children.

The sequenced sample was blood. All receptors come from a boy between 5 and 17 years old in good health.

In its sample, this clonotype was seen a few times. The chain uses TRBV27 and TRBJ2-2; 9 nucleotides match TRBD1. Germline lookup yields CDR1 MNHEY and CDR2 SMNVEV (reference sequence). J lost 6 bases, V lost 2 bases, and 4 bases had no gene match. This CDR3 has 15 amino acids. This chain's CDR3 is CASSLQQGAAGELFF. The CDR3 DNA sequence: TGTGCCAGCAGTTTACAACAGGGGGCGGCCGGGGAGCTGTTTTTT.

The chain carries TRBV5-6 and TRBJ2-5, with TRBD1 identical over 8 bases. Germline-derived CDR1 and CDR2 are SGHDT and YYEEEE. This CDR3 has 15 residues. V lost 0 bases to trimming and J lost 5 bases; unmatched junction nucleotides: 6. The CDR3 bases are TGTGCCAGCAGCTTGGTACAGGGGGGCCCGGAGACCCAGTACTTC. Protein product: CASSLVQGGPETQYF.

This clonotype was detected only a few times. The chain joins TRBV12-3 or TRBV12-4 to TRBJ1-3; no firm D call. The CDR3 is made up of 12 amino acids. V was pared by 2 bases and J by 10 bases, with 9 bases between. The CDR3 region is CASSLSVGTIYF. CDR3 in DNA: TGTGCCAGCAGTTTAAGTGTCGGGACCATATATTTT.

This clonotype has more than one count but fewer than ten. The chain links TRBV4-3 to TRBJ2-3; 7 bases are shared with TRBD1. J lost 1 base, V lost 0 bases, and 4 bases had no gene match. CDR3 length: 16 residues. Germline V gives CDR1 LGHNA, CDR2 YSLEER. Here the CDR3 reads CASSQDGQGGTDTQYF. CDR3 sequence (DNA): TGCGCCAGCAGCCAAGATGGTCAGGGGGGCACAGATACGCAGTATTTT.

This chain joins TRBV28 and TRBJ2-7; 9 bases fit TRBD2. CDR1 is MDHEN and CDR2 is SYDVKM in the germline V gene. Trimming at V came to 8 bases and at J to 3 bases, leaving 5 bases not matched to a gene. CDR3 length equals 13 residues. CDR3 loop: CASWPSGVYEQYF. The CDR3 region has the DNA TGTGCCAGCTGGCCTAGCGGGGTCTACGAGCAGTACTTC.